Listed here is a single T cell receptor beta chain. A much larger clone differs from this one at a single base, so this may be a read error. CDR3 size: 15 residues. Trimming took 1 base from V and 4 from J; bases not matched to a gene: 7. From germline, CDR1 is DFQATT and CDR2 SNEGSKA (reference sequence). This sample was taken from a study of T cells in Graves' hyperthyroidism and ophthalmopathy. The CDR3 regions of TCR beta were amplified from RNA transcripts. The HTBI primer set drove a first-round RT-PCR of the TCR CDR3. MiXCR, applied by TCRdb to the multiplex PCR reads, yields one record per CDR3 protein. Of approximately 300,000 distinct CDR3 sequences listed, about 19% were seen once; the top ten hold 35% to 45%.

The sequence came from a middle-aged man with Graves' ophthalmopathy. Sequencing input: blood. This rearrangement joins TRBV20-1 to TRBJ2-5; 9 bases line up with TRBD2. The chain's CDR3 is CSARALAGRSETQYF. The DNA of the CDR3 is TGCAGTGCTAGAGCTCTAGCGGGAAGGTCAGAGACCCAGTACTTC.